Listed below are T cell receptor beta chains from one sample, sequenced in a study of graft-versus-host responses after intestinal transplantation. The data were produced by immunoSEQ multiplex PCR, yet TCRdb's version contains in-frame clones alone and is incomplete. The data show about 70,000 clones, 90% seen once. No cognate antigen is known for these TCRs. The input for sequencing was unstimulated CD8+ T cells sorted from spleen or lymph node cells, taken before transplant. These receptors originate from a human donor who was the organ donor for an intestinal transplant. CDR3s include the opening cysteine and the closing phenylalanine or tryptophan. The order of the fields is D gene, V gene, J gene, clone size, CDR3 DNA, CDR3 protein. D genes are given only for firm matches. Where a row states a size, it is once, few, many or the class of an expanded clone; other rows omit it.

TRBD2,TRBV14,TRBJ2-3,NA,TGTGCCAGCAGCCAAGGGCGGGGGGGTCGCACAGATACGCAGTATTTT,CASSQGRGGRTDTQYF
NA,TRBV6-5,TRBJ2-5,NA,TGTGCCAGCAGAACAGGGTTGGGAGGGGAGACCCAGTACTTC,CASRTGLGGETQYF
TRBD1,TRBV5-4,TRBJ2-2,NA,TGTGCCAGCAGCTTGAGACAGGGTTTTACCGGGGAGCTGTTTTTT,CASSLRQGFTGELFF
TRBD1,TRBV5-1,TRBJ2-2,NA,TGCGCCAGCAGCCCCAAGGGGACAGCGAACACCGGGGAGCTGTTTTTT,CASSPKGTANTGELFF
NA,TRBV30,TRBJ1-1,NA,TGTGCCTGGAGTGTAATACATTACACTGAAGCTTTCTTT,CAWSVIHYTEAFF
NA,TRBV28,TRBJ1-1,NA,TGTGCCAGCAGTTTGATGCGTCGAGTTGCTGAAGCTTTCTTT,CASSLMRRVAEAFF
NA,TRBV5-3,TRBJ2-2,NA,TGTGCCAGAAGCGCGGTGAACACCGGGGAGCTGTTTTTT,CARSAVNTGELFF
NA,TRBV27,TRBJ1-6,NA,TGTGCCAGCAATCCCATGCGGAACAGGGTTTCAGGAGATTCACCCCTCCACTTT,CASNPMRNRVSGDSPLHF
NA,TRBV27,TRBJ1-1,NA,TGTGCCAGCAAAAAAGGAGGGTCATACACTGAAGCTTTCTTT,CASKKGGSYTEAFF
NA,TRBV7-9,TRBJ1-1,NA,TGTGCCAGCAGCTTAGGGTGGAGTACTGAAGCTTTCTTT,CASSLGWSTEAFF
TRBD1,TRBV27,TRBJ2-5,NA,TGTGCCAGCAGTTTCCTAAGGGACAGCCAAGAGACCCAGTACTTC,CASSFLRDSQETQYF
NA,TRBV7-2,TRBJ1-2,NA,TGTGCCAGCAGCTTAGGGGGGGGGCAATACTATGGCTACACCTTC,CASSLGGGQYYGYTF
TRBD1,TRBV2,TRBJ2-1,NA,TGTGCCAGCAGTGTTGGACAGGGGCTTCTAGGGGAGCAGTTCTTC,CASSVGQGLLGEQFF
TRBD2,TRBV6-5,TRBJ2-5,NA,TGTGCCAGCAGTTACTCGGCGGGGGGGAGGGAGACCCAGTACTTC,CASSYSAGGRETQYF
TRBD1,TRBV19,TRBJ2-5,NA,TGTGCCAGTAGTACTGGACAGGGGGCTGAGACCCAGTACTTC,CASSTGQGAETQYF
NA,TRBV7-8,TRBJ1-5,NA,TGTGCCAGCAGCTTAGGCCCCTCGGGGGTTGGCCAGCCCCAGCATTTT,CASSLGPSGVGQPQHF
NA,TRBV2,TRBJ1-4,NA,TGTGCCAGCCCAGGGTTACCAACTAATGAAAAACTGTTTTTT,CASPGLPTNEKLFF
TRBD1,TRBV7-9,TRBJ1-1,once,TGTGCCAGCAGCCCAGCGACAGGGGGCAGAACTGAAGCTTTCTTT,CASSPATGGRTEAFF
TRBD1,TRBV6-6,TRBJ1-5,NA,TGTGCCAGCAGTAACCTTGACAGGGAAGGCAATCAGCCCCAGCATTTT,CASSNLDREGNQPQHF
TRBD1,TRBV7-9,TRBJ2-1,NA,TGTGCCAGCAGCCCTCGGGACAGCTCCTACAATGAGCAGTTCTTC,CASSPRDSSYNEQFF
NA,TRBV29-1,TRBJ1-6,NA,TGCAGCGTTGAAATGAGGGAGGATAATTCACCCCTCCACTTT,CSVEMREDNSPLHF
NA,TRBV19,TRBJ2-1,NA,TGTGCCAGTAGTATAGGTCAGGGGTACAATGAGCAGTTCTTC,CASSIGQGYNEQFF
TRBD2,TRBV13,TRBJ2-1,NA,TGTGCCAGCAGCTTTGGGTGGCGGGGGGAATACAATGAGCAGTTCTTC,CASSFGWRGEYNEQFF
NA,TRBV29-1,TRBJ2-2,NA,TGCAGCGTAGACCAGGGGTTCCCCGGGGAGCTGTTTTTT,CSVDQGFPGELFF
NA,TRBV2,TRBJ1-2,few,TGTGCCAGCAGCCCAGCGGCACAGCTTAGTTTCTATGGCTACACCTTC,CASSPAAQLSFYGYTF
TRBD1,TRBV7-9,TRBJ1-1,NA,TGTGCCAGCAGCTTAGGAGGACAGGGGATGAACACTGAAGCTTTCTTT,CASSLGGQGMNTEAFF
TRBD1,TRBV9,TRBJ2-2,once,TGTGCCAGCAGCGTAGAGGAGGGATACAGGGGGCAAACCGGGGAGCTGTTTTTT,CASSVEEGYRGQTGELFF
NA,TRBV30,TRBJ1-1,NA,TGTGCCTGGGACTACAGCGGGAACACTGAAGCTTTCTTT,CAWDYSGNTEAFF
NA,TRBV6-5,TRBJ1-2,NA,TGTGCCAGCAGTTACTCGACGGGGGTTAACTATGGCTACACCTTC,CASSYSTGVNYGYTF
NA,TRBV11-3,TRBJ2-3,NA,TGTGCCAGCAGCTTAGGGACAGACACTAGCACAGATACGCAGTATTTT,CASSLGTDTSTDTQYF
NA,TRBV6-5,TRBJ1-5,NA,TGTGCCAGCAGTTACTCGGGAGATCAGCCCCAGCATTTT,CASSYSGDQPQHF
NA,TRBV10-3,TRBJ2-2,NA,TGTGCCGCCGGAGGGACTTCTGGGCGGAACACCGGGGAGCTGTTTTTT,CAAGGTSGRNTGELFF
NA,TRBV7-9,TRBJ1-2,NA,TGTGCCAGCAGCTTAGCACCCACTTGGGGAGCAAGCTACACCTTC,CASSLAPTWGASYTF
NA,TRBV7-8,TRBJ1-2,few,TGTGCCAGCAGCCCTACCGCAGGAGGTTATGGCTACACCTTC,CASSPTAGGYGYTF
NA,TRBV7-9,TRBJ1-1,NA,TGTGCCAGCAGCTTGGCGGGGCAACTAGAAGCTTTCTTT,CASSLAGQLEAFF
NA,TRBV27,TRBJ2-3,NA,TGTGCCAGCAGTTTAGCGGGGGCCCCGGATACGCAGTATTTT,CASSLAGAPDTQYF
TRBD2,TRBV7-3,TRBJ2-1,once,TGTGCCAGCAGCCCCTACGGTGCGGGGGGGCTGATCGATGAGCAGTTCTTC,CASSPYGAGGLIDEQFF
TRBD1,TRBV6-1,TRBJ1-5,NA,TGTGCCAGCAGTGAACTCGACAGGGGCTATAGCAATCAGCCCCAGCATTTT,CASSELDRGYSNQPQHF
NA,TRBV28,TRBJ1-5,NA,TGTGGAGTGGGATGGGGCGAGGATCAGCCCCAGCATTTT,CGVGWGEDQPQHF
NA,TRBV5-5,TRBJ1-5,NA,TGTGCCAGCAGCTTGGGGGGCAGGCAGCCCCAGCATTTT,CASSLGGRQPQHF
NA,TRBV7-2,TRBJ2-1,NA,TGTGCCAGCAGCGCCCCACAGAGAAACAATGAGCAGTTCTTC,CASSAPQRNNEQFF
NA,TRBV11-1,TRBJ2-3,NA,TGTGCCAGCAGCTTGCTGGTAGCAGATACGCAGTATTTT,CASSLLVADTQYF
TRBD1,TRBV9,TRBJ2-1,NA,TGTGCCAGCAGCGTAGTGGGGACAGGGGGCGATGAGCAGTTCTTC,CASSVVGTGGDEQFF
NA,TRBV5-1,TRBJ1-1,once,TGCGCCAGCAGCTTGGTACAGAGGGTTGAAGCTTTCTTT,CASSLVQRVEAFF
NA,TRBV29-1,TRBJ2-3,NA,TGCAGCGTAGCGTGGGTCTCACTGGATACGCAGTATTTT,CSVAWVSLDTQYF
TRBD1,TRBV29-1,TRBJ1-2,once,TGCAGCGTCCGGGACAGGGATTATGGCTACACCTTC,CSVRDRDYGYTF
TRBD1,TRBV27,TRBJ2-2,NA,TGTGCCAGCCTCATTGCAGGGGGCGGCACCGGGGAGCTGTTTTTT,CASLIAGGGTGELFF
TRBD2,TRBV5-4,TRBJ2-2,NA,TGTGCCAGCAGCTTCTCAGGGAGGGCGAACACCGGGGAGCTGTTTTTT,CASSFSGRANTGELFF
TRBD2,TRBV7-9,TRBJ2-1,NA,TGTGCCAGCAGCTCAACTAGCGGCGCCTACAATGAGCAGTTCTTC,CASSSTSGAYNEQFF
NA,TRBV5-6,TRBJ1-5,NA,TGTGCCAGCCACAGGGACGGTCTGGGGGACAATCAGCCCCAGCATTTT,CASHRDGLGDNQPQHF
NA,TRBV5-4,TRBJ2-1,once,TGTGCCAGCAGCTCACGCGGGTCTAGGGATGAGCAGTTCTTC,CASSSRGSRDEQFF
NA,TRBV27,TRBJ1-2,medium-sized,TGTGCCAGCAGTTTAAGCAGGACTAACTATGGCTACACCTTC,CASSLSRTNYGYTF
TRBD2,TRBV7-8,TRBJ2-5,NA,TGTGCCAGCAGGCCTAGCGGGGGGTCACAAGAGACCCAGTACTTC,CASRPSGGSQETQYF
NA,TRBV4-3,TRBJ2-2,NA,TGCGCCAGCAGCCACCGGGATGGGGGCGCCGGGGAGCTGTTTTTT,CASSHRDGGAGELFF
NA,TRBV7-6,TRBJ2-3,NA,TGTGCCAGCAGCTTAGCCGGGGGGCCAACAGATACGCAGTATTTT,CASSLAGGPTDTQYF